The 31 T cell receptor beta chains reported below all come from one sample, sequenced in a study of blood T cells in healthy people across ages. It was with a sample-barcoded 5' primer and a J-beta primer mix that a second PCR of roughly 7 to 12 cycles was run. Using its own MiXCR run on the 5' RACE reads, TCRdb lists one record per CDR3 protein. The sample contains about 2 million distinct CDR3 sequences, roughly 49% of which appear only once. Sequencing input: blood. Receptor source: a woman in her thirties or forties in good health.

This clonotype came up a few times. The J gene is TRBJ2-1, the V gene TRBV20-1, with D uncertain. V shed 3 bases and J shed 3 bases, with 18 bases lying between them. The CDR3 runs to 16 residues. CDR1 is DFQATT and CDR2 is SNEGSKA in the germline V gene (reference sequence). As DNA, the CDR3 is TGCAGTGCTAGTTTTGCCCCACCCGTGAACTACAATGAGCAGTTCTTC. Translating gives CSASFAPPVNYNEQFF.

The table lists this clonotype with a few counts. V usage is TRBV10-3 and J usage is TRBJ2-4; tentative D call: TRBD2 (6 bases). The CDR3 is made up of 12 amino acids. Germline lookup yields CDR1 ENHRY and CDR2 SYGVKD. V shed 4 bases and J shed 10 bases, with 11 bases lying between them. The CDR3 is CAISGNRGIQYF. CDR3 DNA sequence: TGTGCCATCAGTGGTAACCGGGGGATTCAGTACTTC.

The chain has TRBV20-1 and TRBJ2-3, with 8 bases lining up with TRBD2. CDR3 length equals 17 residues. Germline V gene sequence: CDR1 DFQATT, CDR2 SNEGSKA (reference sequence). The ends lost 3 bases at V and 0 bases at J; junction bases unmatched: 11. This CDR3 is CSASPAGGAASTDTQYF. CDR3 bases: TGCAGTGCTAGTCCCGCGGGGGGAGCTGCTAGCACAGATACGCAGTATTTT.

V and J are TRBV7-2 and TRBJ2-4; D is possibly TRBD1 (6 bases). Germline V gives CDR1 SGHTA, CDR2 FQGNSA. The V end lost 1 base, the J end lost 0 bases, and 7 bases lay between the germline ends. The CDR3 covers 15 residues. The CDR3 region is CASSLGTAAKNIQYF. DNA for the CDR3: TGTGCCAGCAGCTTAGGGACAGCAGCCAAAAACATTCAGTACTTC.

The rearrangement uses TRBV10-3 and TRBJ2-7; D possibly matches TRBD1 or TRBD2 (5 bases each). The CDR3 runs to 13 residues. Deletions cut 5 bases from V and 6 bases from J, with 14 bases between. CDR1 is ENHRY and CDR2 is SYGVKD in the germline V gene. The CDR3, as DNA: TGTGCCATCAGTCCGGGGCCCCCAAGCGAGCAGTACTTC. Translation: CAISPGPPSEQYF.

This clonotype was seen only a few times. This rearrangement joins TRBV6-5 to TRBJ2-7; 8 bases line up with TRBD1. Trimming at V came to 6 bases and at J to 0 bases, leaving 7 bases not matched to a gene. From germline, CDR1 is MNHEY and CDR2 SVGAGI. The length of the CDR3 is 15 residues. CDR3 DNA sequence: TGTGCCAGCAGCCCGGACAGGGCCTACTCCTACGAGCAGTACTTC. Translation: CASSPDRAYSYEQYF.

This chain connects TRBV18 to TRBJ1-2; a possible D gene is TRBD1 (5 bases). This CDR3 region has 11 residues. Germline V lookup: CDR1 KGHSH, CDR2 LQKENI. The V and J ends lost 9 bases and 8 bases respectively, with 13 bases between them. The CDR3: CARSGTGGYTF. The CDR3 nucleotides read TGTGCCAGATCCGGGACGGGAGGCTACACCTTC.

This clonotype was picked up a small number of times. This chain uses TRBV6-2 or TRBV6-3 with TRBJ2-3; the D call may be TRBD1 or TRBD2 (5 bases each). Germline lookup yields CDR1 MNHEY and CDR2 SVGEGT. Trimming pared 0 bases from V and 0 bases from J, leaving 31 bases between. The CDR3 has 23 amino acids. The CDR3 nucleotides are TGTGCCAGCAGTTACTCGAGTTTCTTGGGACCAATTCCCTCAAGCTCTAGCACAGATACGCAGTATTTT. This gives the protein CASSYSSFLGPIPSSSSTDTQYF.

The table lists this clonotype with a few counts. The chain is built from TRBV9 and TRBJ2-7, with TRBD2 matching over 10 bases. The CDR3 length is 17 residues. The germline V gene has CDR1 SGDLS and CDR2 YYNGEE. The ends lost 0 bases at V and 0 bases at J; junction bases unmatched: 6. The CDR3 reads CASSVGSGGPLSYEQYF. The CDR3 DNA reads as TGTGCCAGCAGCGTAGGTAGCGGGGGGCCCCTCTCCTACGAGCAGTACTTC.

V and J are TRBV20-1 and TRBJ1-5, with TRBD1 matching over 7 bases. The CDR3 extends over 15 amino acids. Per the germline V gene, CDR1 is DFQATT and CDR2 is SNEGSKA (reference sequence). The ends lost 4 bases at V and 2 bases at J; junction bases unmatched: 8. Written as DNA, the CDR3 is TGCAGTGCTAACAACAGGGGTGAACGCAATCAGCCCCAGCATTTT. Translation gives CSANNRGERNQPQHF.

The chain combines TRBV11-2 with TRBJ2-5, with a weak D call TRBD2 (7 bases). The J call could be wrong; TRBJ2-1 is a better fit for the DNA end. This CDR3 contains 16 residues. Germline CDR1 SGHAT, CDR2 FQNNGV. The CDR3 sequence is CASSLTPGGAQETQFF. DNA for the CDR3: TGTGCCAGCAGCTTAACCCCGGGGGGCGCTCAAGAGACCCAGTTCTTC.

The CDR3 reads CATDRANYGYTF. CDR3 in DNA: TGTGCCACCGATAGGGCCAACTATGGCTACACCTTC. The chain employs TRBV28 and TRBJ1-2, with D uncertain. Germline loops: CDR1 MDHEN, CDR2 SYDVKM. This CDR3 contains 12 residues. The germline V and J ends were trimmed by 10 bases and 2 bases, with 11 bases remaining between them.

The chain's CDR3 is CSAPAGANTGELFF. CDR3 nucleotides: TGCAGTGCTCCGGCGGGGGCGAACACCGGGGAGCTGTTTTTT. The chain couples TRBV20-1 to TRBJ2-2; TRBD2 aligns across 7 bases. The V gene end was trimmed by 5 bases and the J gene end by 0 bases; junction bases not matched to a gene: 3. The CDR3 is made up of 14 amino acids. Germline lookup yields CDR1 DFQATT and CDR2 SNEGSKA (reference sequence).

The CDR3 region is CATSQQGQSSYNEQFF. CDR3 nucleotide sequence: TGTGCCACCAGCCAGCAGGGACAGAGCTCCTACAATGAGCAGTTCTTC. The V call is TRBV24-1, the J call TRBJ2-1, with 7 bases matching TRBD1. This CDR3 comprises 16 residues. V lost 7 bases, J lost 0 bases, and 8 bases stayed unmatched. CDR1 and CDR2 from the germline V gene are KGHDR and SFDVKD.

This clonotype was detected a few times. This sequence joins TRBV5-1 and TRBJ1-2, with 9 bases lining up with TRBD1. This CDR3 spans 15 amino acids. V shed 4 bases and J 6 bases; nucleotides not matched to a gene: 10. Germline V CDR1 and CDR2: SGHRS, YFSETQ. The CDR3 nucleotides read TGCGCCAGCAGCATCGGACAGGGGTTATTCGATGGCTACACCTTC. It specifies CASSIGQGLFDGYTF. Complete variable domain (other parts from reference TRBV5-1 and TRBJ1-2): KAGVTQTPRYLIKTRGQQVTLSCSPISGHRSVSWYQQTPGQGLQFLFEYFSETQRNKGNFPGRFSGRQFSNSRSEMNVSTLELGDSALYLCASSIGQGLFDGYTFGSGTRLTVV.

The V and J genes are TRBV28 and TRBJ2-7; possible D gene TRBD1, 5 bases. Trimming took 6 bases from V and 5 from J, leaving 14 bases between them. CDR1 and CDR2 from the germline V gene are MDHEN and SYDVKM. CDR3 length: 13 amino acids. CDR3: CASSTYRSNEQYF. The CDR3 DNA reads TGTGCCAGCAGCACTTACAGGTCCAACGAGCAGTACTTC.

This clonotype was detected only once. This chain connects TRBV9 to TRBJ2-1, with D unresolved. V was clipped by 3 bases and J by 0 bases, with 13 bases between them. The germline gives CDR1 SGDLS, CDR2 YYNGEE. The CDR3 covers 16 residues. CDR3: CASSGAETPSYNEQFF. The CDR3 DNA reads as TGTGCCAGCAGCGGGGCTGAGACGCCCTCCTACAATGAGCAGTTCTTC.

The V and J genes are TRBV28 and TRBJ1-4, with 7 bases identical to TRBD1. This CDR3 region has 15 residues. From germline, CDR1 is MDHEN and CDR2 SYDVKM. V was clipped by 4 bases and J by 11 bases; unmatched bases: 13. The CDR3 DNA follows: TGTGCCAGCAGTTCCCCCGACAGGGTCCCAATTAAACTGTTTTTT. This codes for CASSSPDRVPIKLFF.

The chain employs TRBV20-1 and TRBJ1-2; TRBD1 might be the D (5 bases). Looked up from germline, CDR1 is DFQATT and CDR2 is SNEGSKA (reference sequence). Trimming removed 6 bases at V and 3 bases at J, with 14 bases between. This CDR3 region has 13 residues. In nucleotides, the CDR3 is TGCAGTGCAGCAGCGGGGCTGGACTATGGCTACACCTTC. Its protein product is CSAAAGLDYGYTF.

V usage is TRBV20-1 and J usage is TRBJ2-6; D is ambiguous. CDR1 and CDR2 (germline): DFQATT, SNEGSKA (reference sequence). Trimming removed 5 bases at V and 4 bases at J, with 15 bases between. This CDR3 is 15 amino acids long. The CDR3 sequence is CSAAHPKAGANVLTF. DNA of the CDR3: TGCAGTGCTGCCCATCCTAAGGCGGGGGCCAACGTCCTGACTTTC.

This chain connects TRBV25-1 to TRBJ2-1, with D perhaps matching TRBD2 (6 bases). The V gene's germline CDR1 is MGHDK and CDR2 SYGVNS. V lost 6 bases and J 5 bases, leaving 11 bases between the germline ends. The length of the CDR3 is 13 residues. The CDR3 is CASRGLSHNEQFF. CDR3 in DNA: TGTGCCAGCAGGGGACTTAGTCACAATGAGCAGTTCTTC.

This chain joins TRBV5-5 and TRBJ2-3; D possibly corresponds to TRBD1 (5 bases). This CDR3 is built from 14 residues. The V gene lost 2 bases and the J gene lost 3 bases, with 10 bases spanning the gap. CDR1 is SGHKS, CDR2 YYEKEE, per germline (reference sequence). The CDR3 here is CASSLIRVTDTQYF. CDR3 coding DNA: TGTGCCAGCAGCTTAATCAGGGTTACAGATACGCAGTATTTT. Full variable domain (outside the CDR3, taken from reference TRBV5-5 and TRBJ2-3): DAGVTQSPTHLIKTRGQQVTLRCSPISGHKSVSWYQQVLGQGPQFIFQYYEKEERGRGNFPDRFSARQFPNYSSELNVNALLLGDSALYLCASSLIRVTDTQYFGPGTRLTVL.

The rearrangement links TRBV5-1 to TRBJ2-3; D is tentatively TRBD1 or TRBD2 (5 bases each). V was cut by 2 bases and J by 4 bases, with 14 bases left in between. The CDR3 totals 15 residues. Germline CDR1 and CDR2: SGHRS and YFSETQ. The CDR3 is CASSFGGMAADTQYF. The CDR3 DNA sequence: TGCGCCAGCAGCTTTGGGGGAATGGCGGCAGATACGCAGTATTTT.

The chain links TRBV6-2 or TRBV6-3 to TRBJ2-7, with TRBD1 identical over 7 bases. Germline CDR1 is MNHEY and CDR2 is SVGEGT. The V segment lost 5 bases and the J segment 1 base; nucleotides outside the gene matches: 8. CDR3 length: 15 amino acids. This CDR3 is CASSTGQVGSYEQYF. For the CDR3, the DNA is TGTGCCAGCAGTACCGGACAGGTAGGGTCCTACGAGCAGTACTTC.

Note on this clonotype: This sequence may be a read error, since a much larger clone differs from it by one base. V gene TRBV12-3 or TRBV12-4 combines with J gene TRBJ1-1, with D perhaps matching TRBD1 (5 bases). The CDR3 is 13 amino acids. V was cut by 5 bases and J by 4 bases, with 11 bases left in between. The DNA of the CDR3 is TGTGCCAGCAGTGGGACCGAGAGCACTGAAGCTTTCTTT. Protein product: CASSGTESTEAFF.

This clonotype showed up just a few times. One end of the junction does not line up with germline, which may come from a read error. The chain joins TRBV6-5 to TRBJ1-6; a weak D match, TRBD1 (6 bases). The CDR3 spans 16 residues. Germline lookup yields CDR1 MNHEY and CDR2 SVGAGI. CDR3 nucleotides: TGTGCCAGCATCTCCCTTCAGGGGCGCCATAATTCGCCCCTCCACTTT. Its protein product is CASISLQGRHNSPLHF.

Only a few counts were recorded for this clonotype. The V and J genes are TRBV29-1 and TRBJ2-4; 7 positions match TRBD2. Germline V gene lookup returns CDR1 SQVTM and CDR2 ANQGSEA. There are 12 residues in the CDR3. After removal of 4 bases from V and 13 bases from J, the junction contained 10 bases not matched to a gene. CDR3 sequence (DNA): TGCAGCGTTGTCGGGACCCGGGGGGAGCAGTACTTC. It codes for CSVVGTRGEQYF.

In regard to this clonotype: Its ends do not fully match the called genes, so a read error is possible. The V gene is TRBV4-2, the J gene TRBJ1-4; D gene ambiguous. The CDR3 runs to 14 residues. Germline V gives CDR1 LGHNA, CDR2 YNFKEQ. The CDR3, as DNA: TGTACCAGCAGCCAAGACACAAATAATGAAAAACTGTTTTTT. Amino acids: CTSSQDTNNEKLFF.

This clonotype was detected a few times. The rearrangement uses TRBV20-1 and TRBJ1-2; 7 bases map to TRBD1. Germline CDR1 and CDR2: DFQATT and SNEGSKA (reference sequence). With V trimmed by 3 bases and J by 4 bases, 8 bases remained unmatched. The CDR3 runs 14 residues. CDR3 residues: CSASSPGGTYGYTF. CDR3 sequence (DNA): TGCAGTGCTAGCTCCCCAGGGGGGACCTATGGCTACACCTTC.

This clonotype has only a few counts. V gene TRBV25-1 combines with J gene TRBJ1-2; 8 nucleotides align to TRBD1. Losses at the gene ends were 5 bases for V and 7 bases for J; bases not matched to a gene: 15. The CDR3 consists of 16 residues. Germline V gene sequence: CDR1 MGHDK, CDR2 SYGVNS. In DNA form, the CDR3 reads TGTGCCAGCAGTTGGATCCTTGACAGGGGCTCTGTTGGCTACACCTTC. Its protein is CASSWILDRGSVGYTF.

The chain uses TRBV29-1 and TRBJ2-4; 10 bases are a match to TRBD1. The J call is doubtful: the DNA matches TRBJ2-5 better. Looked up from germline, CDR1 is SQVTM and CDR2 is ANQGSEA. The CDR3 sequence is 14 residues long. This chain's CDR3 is CSAQGQGTQETQYF. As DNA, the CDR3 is TGCAGCGCACAGGGACAGGGGACTCAAGAGACCCAGTACTTC.